The rows below give T cell receptor beta chains drawn from one sample of a study of response to subunit inactivated influenza vaccine. MiXCR, run by TCRdb on the RT-PCR reads, gives a single entry per CDR3 protein. The table has some 180,000 distinct CDR3 sequences, about 9.3% seen once; the top ten hold roughly a tenth. The material was non-naive T cells sorted from PBMCs, obtained on the day of vaccination. These receptors were obtained from a man aged 45-60 years who received an inactivated influenza vaccine. CDR3s include the opening cysteine and the closing phenylalanine or tryptophan. D genes are given only for firm matches. Expanded clones get a size class; other rows say once, few or many, or leave the size out.

TRBD1,TRBJ1-2,14,NA,TRBV29-1,TGCAGCGCCCTTGGGGGGACAGGGAAGGCTGGCTACACCTTC,CSALGGTGKAGYTF
NA,TRBJ2-7,14,many,TRBV9,TGTGCCAGCAGCGCCACATTACAGGGATACGAGCAGTACTTC,CASSATLQGYEQYF
TRBD1,TRBJ2-7,15,many,TRBV4-2,TGTGCCAGCAGCCAAGACGGGACAGGAAACTACGAGCAGTACTTC,CASSQDGTGNYEQYF
NA,TRBJ2-1,11,NA,TRBV10-3,TGTGCCATCAGTGACTTGGGGGAGCAGTTCTTC,CAISDLGEQFF
TRBD2,TRBJ2-7,15,NA,TRBV28,TGTGCCAGCACCGATAGCGGGAGGACGAGCTACGAGCAGTACTTC,CASTDSGRTSYEQYF
NA,TRBJ1-1,14,many,TRBV7-8,TGTGCCAGCAGCCGGACCGCTTTAAGCACTGAAGCTTTCTTT,CASSRTALSTEAFF
NA,TRBJ2-5,18,NA,TRBV5-5,TGTGCCAGCAGCTCCCAGAGGGGGGCCAGCAGCCTTCAAGAGACCCAGTACTTC,CASSSQRGASSLQETQYF
NA,TRBJ2-7,12,once,TRBV7-6,TGTGCCAGCAGCTCCCCCGGGGGTGAGCAGTACTTC,CASSSPGGEQYF
NA,TRBJ1-1,14,many,TRBV6-1,TGTGCCAGCAGACCCCTACGGTCGGGCACTGAAGCTTTCTTT,CASRPLRSGTEAFF
TRBD1,TRBJ2-4,14,many,TRBV29-1,TGCAGCGGCCAGACAGGGGGCGCGAGAAACATTCAGTACTTC,CSGQTGGARNIQYF
NA,TRBJ1-2,14,many,TRBV5-1,TGCGCCAGCAGCTTGGCTGAGGGGAACTATGGCTACACCTTC,CASSLAEGNYGYTF